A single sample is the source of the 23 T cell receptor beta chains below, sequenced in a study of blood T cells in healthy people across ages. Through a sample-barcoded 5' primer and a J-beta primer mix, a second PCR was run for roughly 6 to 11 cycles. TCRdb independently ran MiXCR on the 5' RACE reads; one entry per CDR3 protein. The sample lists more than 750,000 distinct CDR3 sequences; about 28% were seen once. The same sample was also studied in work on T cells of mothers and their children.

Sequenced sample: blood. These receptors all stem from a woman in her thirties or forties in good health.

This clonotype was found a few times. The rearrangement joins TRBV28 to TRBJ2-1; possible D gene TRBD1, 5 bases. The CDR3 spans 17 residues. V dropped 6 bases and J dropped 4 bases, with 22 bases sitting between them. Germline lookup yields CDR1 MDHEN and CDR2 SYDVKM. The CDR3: CASRPLAGWTLYNEQFF. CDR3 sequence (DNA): TGTGCCAGCAGGCCCTTGGCAGGGTGGACCTTGTACAATGAGCAGTTCTTC.

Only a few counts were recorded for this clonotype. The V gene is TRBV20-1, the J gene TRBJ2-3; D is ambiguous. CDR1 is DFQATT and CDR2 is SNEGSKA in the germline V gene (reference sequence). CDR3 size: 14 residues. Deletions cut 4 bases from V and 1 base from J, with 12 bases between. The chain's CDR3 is CSATPFEGTDTQYF. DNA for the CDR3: TGCAGTGCTACCCCTTTTGAGGGCACAGATACGCAGTATTTT.

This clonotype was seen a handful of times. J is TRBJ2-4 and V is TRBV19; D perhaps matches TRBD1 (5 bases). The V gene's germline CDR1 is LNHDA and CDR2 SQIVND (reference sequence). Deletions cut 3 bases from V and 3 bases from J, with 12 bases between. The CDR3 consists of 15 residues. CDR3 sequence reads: CASSIGPGNKNIQYF. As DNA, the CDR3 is TGTGCCAGTAGTATCGGGCCAGGGAACAAAAACATTCAGTACTTC. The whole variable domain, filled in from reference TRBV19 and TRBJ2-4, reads DGGITQSPKYLFRKEGQNVTLSCEQNLNHDAMYWYRQDPGQGLRLIYYSQIVNDFQKGDIAEGYSVSREKKESFPLTVTSAQKNPTAFYLCASSIGPGNKNIQYFGAGTRLSVL.

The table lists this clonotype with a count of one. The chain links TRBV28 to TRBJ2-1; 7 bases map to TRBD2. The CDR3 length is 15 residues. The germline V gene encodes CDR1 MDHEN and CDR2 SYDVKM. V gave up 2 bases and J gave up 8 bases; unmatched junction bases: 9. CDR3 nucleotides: TGTGCCAGCAGTTTACAGCGGGGTGCGCCAGATGAGCAGTTCTTC. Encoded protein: CASSLQRGAPDEQFF.

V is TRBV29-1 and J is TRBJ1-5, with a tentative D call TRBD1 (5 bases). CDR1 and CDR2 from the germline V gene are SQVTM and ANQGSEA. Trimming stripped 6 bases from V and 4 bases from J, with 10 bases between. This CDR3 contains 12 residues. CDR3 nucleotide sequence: TGCAGCGTGGGGCACCAGAATCAGCCCCAGCATTTT. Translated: CSVGHQNQPQHF.

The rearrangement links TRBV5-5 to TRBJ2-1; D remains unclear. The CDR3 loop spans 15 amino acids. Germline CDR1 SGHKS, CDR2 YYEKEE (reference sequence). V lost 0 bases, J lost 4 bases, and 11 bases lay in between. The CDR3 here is CASSLAGNRYNEQFF. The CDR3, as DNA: TGTGCCAGCAGCTTGGCCGGCAACAGATACAATGAGCAGTTCTTC.

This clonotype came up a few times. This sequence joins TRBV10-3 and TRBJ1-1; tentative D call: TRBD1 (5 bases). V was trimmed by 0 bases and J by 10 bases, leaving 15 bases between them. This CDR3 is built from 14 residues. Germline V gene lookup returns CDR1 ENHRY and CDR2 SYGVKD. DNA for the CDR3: TGTGCCATCAGTGAGTCTACAGGTCCAAAAGGAGCTTTCTTT. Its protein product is CAISESTGPKGAFF.

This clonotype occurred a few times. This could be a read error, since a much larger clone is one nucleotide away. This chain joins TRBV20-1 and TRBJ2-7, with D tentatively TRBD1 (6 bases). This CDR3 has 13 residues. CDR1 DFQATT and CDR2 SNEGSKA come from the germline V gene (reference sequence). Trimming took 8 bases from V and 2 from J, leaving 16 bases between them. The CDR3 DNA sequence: TGCAGTACCGAGACAGGTCTGGCCTACGAGCAGTACTTC. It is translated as CSTETGLAYEQYF.

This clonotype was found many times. The CDR3 DNA reads TGTGCCAGCAGCCGCCGGACTGGCACAGATACGCAGTATTTT. Encoded protein: CASSRRTGTDTQYF. V gene TRBV7-2 combines with J gene TRBJ2-3, with D possibly being TRBD2 (5 bases). V dropped 5 bases and J dropped 1 base, with 10 bases sitting between them. Germline V CDR1 and CDR2: SGHTA, FQGNSA. The CDR3 runs to 14 residues. Together with reference TRBV7-2 and TRBJ2-3, the CDR3 gives the full variable domain: GAGVSQSPSNKVTEKGKDVELRCDPISGHTALYWYRQSLGQGLEFLIYFQGNSAPDKSGLPSDRFSAERTGGSVSTLTIQRTQQEDSAVYLCASSRRTGTDTQYFGPGTRLTVL.

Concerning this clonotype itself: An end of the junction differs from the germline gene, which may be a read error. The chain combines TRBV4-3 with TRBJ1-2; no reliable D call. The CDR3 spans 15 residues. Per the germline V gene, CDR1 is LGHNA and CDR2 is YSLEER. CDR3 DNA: TGCGCCAGCGGCCAAGAATACACTCCTATCTATGGCTGCACCTTC. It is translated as CASGQEYTPIYGCTF.

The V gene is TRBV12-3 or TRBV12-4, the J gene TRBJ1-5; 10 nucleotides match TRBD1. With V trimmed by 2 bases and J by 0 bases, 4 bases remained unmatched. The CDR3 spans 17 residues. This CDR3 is CASSLTTGGYSNQPQHF. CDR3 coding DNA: TGTGCCAGCAGTTTAACGACAGGGGGCTATAGCAATCAGCCCCAGCATTTT.

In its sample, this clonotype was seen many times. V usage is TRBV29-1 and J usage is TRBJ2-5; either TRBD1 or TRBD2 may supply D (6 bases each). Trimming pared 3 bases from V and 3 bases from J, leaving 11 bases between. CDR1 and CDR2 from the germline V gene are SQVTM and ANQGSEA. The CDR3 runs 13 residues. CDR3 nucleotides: TGCAGCGTTGAGACAAGGGGGGAAGAGACCCAGTACTTC. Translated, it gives CSVETRGEETQYF.

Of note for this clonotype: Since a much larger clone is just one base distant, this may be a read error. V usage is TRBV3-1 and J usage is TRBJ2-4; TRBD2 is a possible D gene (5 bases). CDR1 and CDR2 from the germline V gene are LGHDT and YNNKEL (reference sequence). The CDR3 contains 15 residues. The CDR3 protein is CTSSQFLGHAEEQYF. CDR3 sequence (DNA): TGTACCAGCAGCCAGTTTTTAGGCCACGCGGAGGAGCAGTACTTC.

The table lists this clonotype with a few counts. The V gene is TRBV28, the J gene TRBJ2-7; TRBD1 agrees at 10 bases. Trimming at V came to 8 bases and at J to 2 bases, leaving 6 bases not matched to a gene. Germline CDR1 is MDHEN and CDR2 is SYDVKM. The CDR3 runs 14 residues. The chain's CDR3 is CASWSGTGAYEQYF. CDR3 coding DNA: TGTGCCAGCTGGTCGGGGACAGGGGCCTACGAGCAGTACTTC.

The CDR3 DNA sequence: TGTGCCAGCAGTAGACGTGCCCGGATGTCCGGGGGGCCGTTTTTT. This encodes CASSRRARMSGGPFF. The chain uses TRBV6-5 and TRBJ2-2; D possibly corresponds to TRBD2 (7 bases). V shed 5 bases and J shed 16 bases, with 26 bases lying between them. The CDR3 is 15 amino acids. Per germline, CDR1 MNHEY and CDR2 SVGAGI.

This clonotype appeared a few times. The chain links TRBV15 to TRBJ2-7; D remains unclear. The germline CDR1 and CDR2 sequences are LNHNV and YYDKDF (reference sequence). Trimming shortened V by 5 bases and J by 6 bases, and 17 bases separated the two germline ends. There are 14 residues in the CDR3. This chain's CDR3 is CATSPPGGLREQYF. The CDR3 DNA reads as TGTGCCACCAGCCCGCCGGGCGGTCTACGCGAGCAGTACTTC.

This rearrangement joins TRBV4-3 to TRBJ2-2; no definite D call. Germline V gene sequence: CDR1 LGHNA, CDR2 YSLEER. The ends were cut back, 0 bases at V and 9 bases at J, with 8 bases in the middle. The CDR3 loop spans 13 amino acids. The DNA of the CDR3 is TGCGCCAGCAGCCAAGAGGAAGGGAGGGAGCTGTTTTTT. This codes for CASSQEEGRELFF.

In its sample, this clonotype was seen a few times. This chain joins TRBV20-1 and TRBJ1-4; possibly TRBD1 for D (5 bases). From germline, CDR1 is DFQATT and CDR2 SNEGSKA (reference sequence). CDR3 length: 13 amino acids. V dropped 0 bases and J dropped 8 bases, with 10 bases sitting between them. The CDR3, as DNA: TGCAGTGCTAGAGAGGGGCTCGGGGAAAAACTGTTTTTT. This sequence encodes CSAREGLGEKLFF.

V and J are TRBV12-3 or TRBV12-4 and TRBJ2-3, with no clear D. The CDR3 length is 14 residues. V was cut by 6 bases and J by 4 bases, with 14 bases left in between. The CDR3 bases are TGTGCCAGCAGATTTTACGACGGAGCAGATACGCAGTATTTT. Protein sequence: CASRFYDGADTQYF.

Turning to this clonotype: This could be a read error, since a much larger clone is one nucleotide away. CDR3 nucleotides: TGTGCCTGGAGGGGGGAGGCCCGCAGCTCCTACAATGAGCAGTACTTC. Its protein product is CAWRGEARSSYNEQYF. This chain links TRBV30 with TRBJ2-1, with D possibly matching TRBD2 (6 bases). The closer fit of TRBJ2-7 to the DNA end suggests the J call may be wrong. Germline V gene sequence: CDR1 GTSNPN, CDR2 SVGIG (reference sequence). The CDR3 is 16 residues long.

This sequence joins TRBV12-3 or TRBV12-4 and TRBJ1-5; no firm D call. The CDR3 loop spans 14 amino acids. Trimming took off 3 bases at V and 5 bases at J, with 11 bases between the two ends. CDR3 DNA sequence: TGTGCCAGCAGTTTGAGCATAAGCGATCAGCCCCAGCATTTT. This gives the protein CASSLSISDQPQHF.

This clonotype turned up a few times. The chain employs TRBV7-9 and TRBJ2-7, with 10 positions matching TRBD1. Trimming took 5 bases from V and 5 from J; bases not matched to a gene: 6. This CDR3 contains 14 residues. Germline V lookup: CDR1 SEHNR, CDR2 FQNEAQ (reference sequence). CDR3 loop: CASSVSTGGDEQYF. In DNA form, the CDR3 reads TGTGCCAGCAGCGTTTCGACAGGGGGCGACGAGCAGTACTTC.

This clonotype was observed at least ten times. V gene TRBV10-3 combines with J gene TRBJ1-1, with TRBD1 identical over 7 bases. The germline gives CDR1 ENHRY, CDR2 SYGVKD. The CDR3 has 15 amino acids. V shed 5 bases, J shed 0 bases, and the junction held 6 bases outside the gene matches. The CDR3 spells CAISTRTGMNTEAFF. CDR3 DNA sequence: TGTGCCATCAGTACCCGGACAGGAATGAACACTGAAGCTTTCTTT.